Listed below are T cell receptor beta chains from one sample, sequenced in a study of shared clonotypes between healthy human individuals. Profiled with immunoSEQ multiplex PCR; TCRdb holds only in-frame clones, not every one. The sample contains fewer than 3 million clones, 80% to 95% of which appear only once. The sample was naive CD4+ T cells from PBMCs. The receptors originated from a young man in good health. Some clones in this sample may be carry-over from other donors' samples. Each CDR3 is given with its conserved first and last residue. A D gene is named only where the DNA matches it firmly. Some rows mark clone size as missing; the rest say once, few, many or name a class of expanded clone.

.,TRBJ2-3,TRBV7-3,.,TGTGCCAGCAGCTTATTGGGCACAGATACGCAGTATTTT,CASSLLGTDTQYF
few,TRBJ1-5,TRBV15,.,TGTGCCACCAGCAGAGCTCGGTTACGAGACAGCAATCAGCCCCAGCATTTT,CATSRARLRDSNQPQHF
.,TRBJ2-3,TRBV14,TRBD2,TGTGCCAGCAGCCAAGGTCCTAGCGGTTATACAGATACGCAGTATTTT,CASSQGPSGYTDTQYF
.,TRBJ2-7,TRBV19,.,TGTGCCAGTAGTATTGGGCGGTACAACTACGAGCAGTACTTC,CASSIGRYNYEQYF
.,TRBJ2-1,TRBV23-1,.,TGCGCCAGCAGTCAATACACCCATAGCTCCTACAATGAGCAGTTCTTC,CASSQYTHSSYNEQFF
.,TRBJ2-3,TRBV4-3,.,TGCGCCAGCAGCCAAGATTCGAATCTTCTTTCGGGAGATACGCAGTATTTT,CASSQDSNLLSGDTQYF
once,TRBJ2-7,TRBV27,TRBD1,TGTGCCAGCAGGGCATTAGGAAGGACAGGGGAGGGCTACGAGCAGTACTTC,CASRALGRTGEGYEQYF
.,TRBJ1-1,TRBV29-1,TRBD1,TGCAGTGGACAGGTGAACACTGAAGCTTTCTTT,CSGQVNTEAFF
once,TRBJ2-3,TRBV5-1,.,TGCGCCAGCAGCTGGGACCTGGCAGATACGCAGTATTTT,CASSWDLADTQYF
.,TRBJ2-5,TRBV28,.,TGTGCCAGCAGTTCCCCGTCGGGCGAGGGGCCACAAGAGACCCAGTACTTC,CASSSPSGEGPQETQYF